A selection of T cell receptor beta chains follows, all from one sample in a study of blood T cell repertoires in COVID-19. Measured with immunoSEQ multiplex PCR; TCRdb has only the in-frame clones, and not every one. The data contain tens of thousands of clones, approximately 91% of them singletons. Sample: peripheral blood. Source of these receptors: a human donor in a cohort sampled during active COVID-19. CDR3s include the opening cysteine and the closing phenylalanine or tryptophan. The D gene is left open where the match is weak. Size is stated for part of the rows, as once, few or many counts, or as a class when the clone is expanded.

d_call clone_size j_call v_call cdr3_nt cdr3_aa
- once TRBJ1-5 TRBV6-2/TRBV6-3 TGTGCCAGCAGTTACCCCCGGGAGCGGATTAGCAATCAGCCCCAGCATTTT CASSYPRERISNQPQHF
- once TRBJ2-1 TRBV28 TGTGCCAGCAGTCTATCAGGGGACCTTATCAATGAGCAGTTCTTC CASSLSGDLINEQFF
- - TRBJ2-7 TRBV27 TGTGCCAGCAGTTTATATCCACGGGTCTCCACCTCCTACGAGCAGTACTTC CASSLYPRVSTSYEQYF
- few TRBJ2-7 TRBV6-5 TGTGCCAGCAGCCGAACAGATGGCCACGAGCAGTACTTC CASSRTDGHEQYF
- - TRBJ2-7 TRBV9 TGTGCCAGCAGCGTAGGACCCCGGACGGGAAACGAGCAGTACTTC CASSVGPRTGNEQYF
TRBD1 - TRBJ2-1 TRBV2 TGTGCCAGCAGCCTGGGGACAGGGGGCGGCAATGAGCAGTTCTTC CASSLGTGGGNEQFF
- - TRBJ2-2 TRBV10-2 TGCGCCAGCCGTTCTAGGCAGGGGAGCTTCGGGGAGCTGTTTTTT CASRSRQGSFGELFF
TRBD1 - TRBJ2-2 TRBV19 TGTGCCAGCAAAACACAGGGGAGTGTGGACACCGGGGAGCTGTTTTTT CASKTQGSVDTGELFF
TRBD2 once TRBJ2-7 TRBV5-1 TGCGCCAGCAGCTCCTCCGGGACTAGTTACGCGCAGTACTTC CASSSSGTSYAQYF
TRBD2 - TRBJ2-7 TRBV27 TGTGCCAGCAGTTTAGGGGGGACTGGACTAGCGGGGGCGTACGAGCAGTACTTC CASSLGGTGLAGAYEQYF
- - TRBJ1-6 TRBV28 TGTGCCAGCAACCGAATGTCGGGGAGGCACCACTTT CASNRMSGRHHF
TRBD2 - TRBJ2-3 TRBV6-5 TGTGCCAGCAGTTACTCAGCGGGAGTGAAAGATACGCAGTATTTT CASSYSAGVKDTQYF
TRBD2 - TRBJ2-2 TRBV9 TGTGCCAGCAGCGGACTAGCGGCCGGGGAGCTGTTTTTT CASSGLAAGELFF
TRBD2 - TRBJ2-7 TRBV7-8 TGTGCCAGCAGTTCAATAGCGGGAGGGCTCTACGAGCAGTACTTC CASSSIAGGLYEQYF
- - TRBJ2-2 TRBV28 TGTGCCAGCAGTTTATTCTCCGGGGAGCTGTTTTTT CASSLFSGELFF
TRBD1 - TRBJ2-2 TRBV6-2/TRBV6-3 TGTGCCAGCAGTACAGGGGCATCGAACACCGGGGAGCTGTTTTTT CASSTGASNTGELFF
TRBD1 once TRBJ2-5 TRBV7-2 TGTGCCAGCAGCCGGCGGGACAGGGAAGAGACCCAGTACTTC CASSRRDREETQYF
TRBD2 - TRBJ2-7 TRBV5-1 TGCGCCAGCAGCTTGTCTAGCGGTGGCTACGAGCAGTACTTC CASSLSSGGYEQYF
TRBD2 - TRBJ2-1 TRBV28 TGTGCCAGCCAACCCCCCCCTAGCGGGAGGGCCAATGAGCAGTTCTTC CASQPPPSGRANEQFF
- few TRBJ1-5 TRBV2 TGTGCCAGCAGTGTTCTCGACAGCCTAAATCAGCCCCAGCATTTT CASSVLDSLNQPQHF
TRBD1 - TRBJ2-5 TRBV6-1 TGTGCCAGCAGTGAAAGGCTGCCAGGGGGTGCGGGAGAGACCCAGTACTTC CASSERLPGGAGETQYF
TRBD2 - TRBJ2-7 TRBV20-1 TGCAGTGCTAGTGTCATACCTAGCGGGAGATCGGGTGAGCAGTACTTC CSASVIPSGRSGEQYF
TRBD1 - TRBJ2-6 TRBV5-1 TGCGCCAGCAGGACGGGACAGGGGGCGCCTGGGGCCAACGTCCTGACTTTC CASRTGQGAPGANVLTF
- - TRBJ1-2 TRBV7-2 TGTGCCAGCAGCTTCGGTCAGGGGAATTGGGCTGGCTACACCTTC CASSFGQGNWAGYTF
TRBD2 - TRBJ2-3 TRBV7-2 TGTGCCAGCAGCGCCGCCGGGGGGGTCTTCACAGATACGCAGTATTTT CASSAAGGVFTDTQYF
- - TRBJ2-1 TRBV11-1 TGTGCCAGCAGTCGTATGCTGGACTCCTCCTACAATGAGCAGTTCTTC CASSRMLDSSYNEQFF
TRBD2 - TRBJ2-3 TRBV7-2 TGTGCCAGCAGCTCATCCGGGACTAGGTCCACAGATACGCAGTATTTT CASSSSGTRSTDTQYF
TRBD2 - TRBJ2-3 TRBV5-4 TGTGCCAGCAGCTCGGGGGGTGGGACGCAGTATTTT CASSSGGGTQYF
- few TRBJ2-3 TRBV29-1 TGCAGCGTTGAGGAAAGCGCAGATACGCAGTATTTT CSVEESADTQYF
TRBD2 - TRBJ2-3 TRBV7-3 TGTGCCAGCAGCTCGGCCACTAGCGGGAGAGCAGATACGCAGTATTTT CASSSATSGRADTQYF
TRBD2 - TRBJ2-1 TRBV7-3 TGTGCCAGCAGCTTGAACACGCTAGCGGGCCCCTACAATGAGCAGTTCTTC CASSLNTLAGPYNEQFF
TRBD1 - TRBJ2-5 TRBV7-2 TGTGCCAGCAGCCTGCGAACAGGGGGCCGGGAGACCCAGTACTTC CASSLRTGGRETQYF
- - TRBJ2-2 TRBV6-5 TGTGCCAGCTTCAGGGGCACCGGGGAGCTGTTTTTT CASFRGTGELFF
TRBD2 - TRBJ2-7 TRBV6-2/TRBV6-3 TGTGCCAGCAGTACAACTAGCGGGAAATTCCACGAGCAGTACTTC CASSTTSGKFHEQYF
- once TRBJ2-7 TRBV11-2 TGTGCCAGCAGCTCACTAAACCTAGCGTCGGGCGAGCAGTACTTC CASSSLNLASGEQYF
- - TRBJ2-7 TRBV7-8 TGTGCCAGCAGCTTAGCACTGGACTCGTTCTCCGAGCAGTACTTC CASSLALDSFSEQYF
- - TRBJ2-7 TRBV11-3 TGTGCCAGCAGCTTAGGCCAGGGGGAGCAGTACTTC CASSLGQGEQYF
TRBD2 - TRBJ2-2 TRBV4-3 TGCGCCAGCAGCCAAGTTGGGGGGGCGAACACCGGGGAGCTGTTTTTT CASSQVGGANTGELFF
TRBD2 once TRBJ2-2 TRBV5-1 TGCGCCAGCAGCCCGGGACTAGCGGGAGCCGGGGAGCTGTTTTTT CASSPGLAGAGELFF
TRBD2 - TRBJ2-1 TRBV6-5 TGTGCCAGCAGAAACCTAGCGGGGGACAATGAGCAGTTCTTC CASRNLAGDNEQFF
- - TRBJ2-7 TRBV5-6 TGTGCCAGCAGCTTCGGACTGGTACTCTCCTACGAGCAGTACTTC CASSFGLVLSYEQYF
- few TRBJ2-4 TRBV9 TGTGCCAGCAGCCCTAATAGGGGACAAGCCAAAAACATTCAGTACTTC CASSPNRGQAKNIQYF
TRBD2 - TRBJ2-2 TRBV3-1/TRBV3-2 TGTGCCAGCAGCCAAGTGGTAGCGGGAGGGTTTAATGGCGGGGAGCTGTTTTTT CASSQVVAGGFNGGELFF
- - TRBJ2-7 TRBV5-4 TGTGCCAGCAGCTTGGGGACAGCGAGCTCCTACGAGCAGTACTTC CASSLGTASSYEQYF
- - TRBJ2-7 TRBV9 TGTGCCAGCAGCTCACTCCCGGACTCCGCCTACGAGCAGTACTTC CASSSLPDSAYEQYF
TRBD1 few TRBJ2-5 TRBV7-8 TGTGCCACCCAGGGGGCAGGGTGGGAGACCCAGTACTTC CATQGAGWETQYF
- once TRBJ2-7 TRBV10-3 TGTGCCATCAGGGCGGGGGCAATGTACTTC CAIRAGAMYF
- once TRBJ2-3 TRBV4-1 TGCGCCAGCAGCCAAGAGGGCGATACGCAGTATTTT CASSQEGDTQYF